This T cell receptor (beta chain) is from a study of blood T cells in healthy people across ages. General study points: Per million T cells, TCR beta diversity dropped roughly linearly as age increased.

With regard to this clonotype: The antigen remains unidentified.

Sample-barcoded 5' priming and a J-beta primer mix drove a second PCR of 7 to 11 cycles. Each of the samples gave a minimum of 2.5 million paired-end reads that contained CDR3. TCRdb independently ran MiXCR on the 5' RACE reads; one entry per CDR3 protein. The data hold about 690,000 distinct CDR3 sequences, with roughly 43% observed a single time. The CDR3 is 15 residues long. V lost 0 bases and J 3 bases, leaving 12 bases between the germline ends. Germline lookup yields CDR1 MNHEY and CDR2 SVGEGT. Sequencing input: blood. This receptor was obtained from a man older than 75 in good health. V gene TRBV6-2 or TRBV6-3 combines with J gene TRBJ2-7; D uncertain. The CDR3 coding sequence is TGTGCCAGCAGTTACTCGAGAACTACCCACTACGAGCAGTACTTC. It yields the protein CASSYSRTTHYEQYF.